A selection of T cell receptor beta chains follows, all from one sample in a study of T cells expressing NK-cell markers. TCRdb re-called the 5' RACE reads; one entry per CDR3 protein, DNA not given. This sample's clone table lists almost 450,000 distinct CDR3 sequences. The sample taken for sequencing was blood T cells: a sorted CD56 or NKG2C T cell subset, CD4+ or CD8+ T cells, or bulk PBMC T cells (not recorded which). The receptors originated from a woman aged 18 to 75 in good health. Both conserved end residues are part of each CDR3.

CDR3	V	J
CASKQGGGTEAFF	TRBV25-1	TRBJ1-1
CASSFRRDPNNEQFF	TRBV27	TRBJ2-1
CASSPPGQPQHF	TRBV18	TRBJ1-5
CSARDSGPPYEQYF	TRBV20-1	TRBJ2-7
CSVGAKHSYEQYF	TRBV29-1	TRBJ2-7
CASSLTGTLGNEQFF	TRBV11-2	TRBJ2-1
CASSFYRASAGELFF	TRBV11-2	TRBJ2-2
CASSIVSGFTYNEQFF	TRBV19	TRBJ2-1
CASTRGGLSNQPQHF	TRBV6-2/TRBV6-3	TRBJ1-5
CASSQGQADTQYF	TRBV18	TRBJ2-3
CASRQNTEAFF	TRBV12-3/TRBV12-4	TRBJ1-1
CASSEWGSGGPGELFF	TRBV7-3	TRBJ2-2
CASSRPTVGTKEQFF	TRBV6-1	TRBJ2-1
CASSQDRGSQPQHF	TRBV4-3	TRBJ1-5
CSARGAQSYNEQFF	TRBV20-1	TRBJ2-1
CASSYSPQKNTEAFF	TRBV6-5	TRBJ1-1
CASSWAGTSLDTQYF	TRBV5-6	TRBJ2-3
CASSLAKTGRPGELFF	TRBV7-8	TRBJ2-2
CASLDRGGNTIYF	TRBV10-2	TRBJ1-3
CASSSRDPGEFF	TRBV5-8	TRBJ2-1
CASSDTGRGNIQYF	TRBV6-1	TRBJ2-4
CASGYRRGGEAFF	TRBV6-2/TRBV6-3	TRBJ1-1
CASSYASGQGVWNSPLHF	TRBV6-5	TRBJ1-6
CASSGQGESSPLHF	TRBV25-1	TRBJ1-6
CASSSRDRAEAFF	TRBV19	TRBJ1-1
CSASMRSEGHQPQHF	TRBV20-1	TRBJ1-5
CASSLDRWDEQYF	TRBV5-1	TRBJ2-7
CASTLGANYGYTF	TRBV5-1	TRBJ1-2